Reported below is one T cell receptor (beta chain). The antigen is not known. After removal of 5 bases from V and 5 bases from J, the junction contained 8 bases not matched to a gene. CDR1 SGHNT and CDR2 YYREEE come from the germline V gene (reference sequence). There are 15 residues in the CDR3. The sample is drawn from a study of cytomegalovirus exposure and HLA in healthy donors. Study results and caveats: TCR sequences were mostly rare, though some public TCRs occurred in many donors.

Assay: immunoSEQ multiplex PCR; the TCRdb copy retains only in-frame clones and omits some. In the table there are 110,000 to 150,000 clones, just under 85% of which are singletons. The chain employs TRBV5-4 and TRBJ2-7, with 12 bases that match TRBD2. The sample taken for sequencing was PBMCs. This receptor was taken from a woman under 40 in good health and CMV-seronegative. CDR3 region: CASRPSGGAVDEQYF. The CDR3 coding sequence is TGTGCCAGCAGACCTAGCGGGGGGGCTGTCGACGAGCAGTACTTC.